This is a list of T cell receptor beta chains from one sample in a study of T cells after yellow fever vaccination. Via MiXCR, TCRdb re-called the 5' RACE reads, giving one row per CDR3 protein. In the table there are some 26,000 distinct CDR3 sequences, less than 3.5% of which are singletons. This sample comprised PBMCs, either bulk or a sorted T-cell subset (CD4+, CD8+, memory, or dextramer-sorted; not recorded which), obtained approximately 40 days after the first yellow fever vaccination. These receptors were taken from a man between 18 and 29 years old who received the YFV17D yellow fever vaccine. CDR3s include the opening cysteine and the closing phenylalanine or tryptophan. Each record gives: D gene, J gene, V gene, clone size, CDR3 protein, CDR3 DNA. D genes are given only for firm matches. Only some rows state a clone size, as once, few, many or a class for expanded clones.

d_gene: -
j_gene: TRBJ2-3
v_gene: TRBV4-3
abundance: many
CDR3aa: CASSQEGVSTDTQYF
CDR3nt: TGCGCCAGCAGCCAAGAAGGGGTTAGCACAGATACGCAGTATTTT

d_gene: -
j_gene: TRBJ1-1
v_gene: TRBV20-1
abundance: many
CDR3aa: CSAKEGGLNTEAFF
CDR3nt: TGCAGTGCCAAGGAAGGGGGATTGAACACTGAAGCTTTCTTT

d_gene: -
j_gene: TRBJ2-5
v_gene: TRBV7-6
abundance: many
CDR3aa: CASSFQQKQTQYF
CDR3nt: TGTGCCAGCAGCTTTCAGCAGAAGCAGACCCAGTACTTC

d_gene: -
j_gene: TRBJ2-2
v_gene: TRBV18
abundance: many
CDR3aa: CASSPPWDTGELFF
CDR3nt: TGTGCCAGCTCACCCCCCTGGGACACCGGGGAGCTGTTTTTT

d_gene: -
j_gene: TRBJ2-3
v_gene: TRBV2
abundance: many
CDR3aa: CASTGAPRGRDTQYF
CDR3nt: TGTGCCAGCACCGGGGCCCCACGGGGACGAGATACGCAGTATTTT

d_gene: TRBD1
j_gene: TRBJ1-1
v_gene: TRBV6-5
abundance: many
CDR3aa: CASSYRQGAGTEAFF
CDR3nt: TGTGCCAGCAGTTACCGACAGGGGGCGGGCACTGAAGCTTTCTTT

d_gene: -
j_gene: TRBJ1-6
v_gene: TRBV12-3/TRBV12-4
abundance: medium-sized
CDR3aa: CASSNPPAPLHF
CDR3nt: TGTGCCAGCAGTAACCCACCCGCACCCCTCCACTTT

d_gene: TRBD1
j_gene: TRBJ2-1
v_gene: TRBV7-6
abundance: -
CDR3aa: CASSWDSINEQFF
CDR3nt: TGTGCCAGCAGCTGGGACAGCATCAATGAGCAGTTCTTC

d_gene: -
j_gene: TRBJ1-5
v_gene: TRBV7-9
abundance: many
CDR3aa: CASSLDGFGSQPQHF
CDR3nt: TGTGCCAGCAGCTTAGACGGATTTGGAAGTCAGCCCCAGCATTTT

d_gene: -
j_gene: TRBJ2-3
v_gene: TRBV6-5
abundance: many
CDR3aa: CASSRGAGADTQYF
CDR3nt: TGTGCCAGCAGTCGGGGGGCTGGGGCAGATACGCAGTATTTT